The 21 T cell receptor beta chains below come from one sample, sequenced in a study of blood T cell repertoires in COVID-19. The method was immunoSEQ multiplex PCR; TCRdb's version includes in-frame clones alone and lacks a portion of them. The sample shows tens of thousands of clones, around 87% of them seen only once. The sample was peripheral blood. Receptor source: a human donor in a cohort sampled during active COVID-19. The donor label of this sample is uncertain.

This clone was found once. This chain links TRBV15 with TRBJ2-1; 8 bases are a match to TRBD1. The CDR3 runs to 14 residues. With V trimmed by 3 bases and J by 5 bases, 3 bases remained unmatched. Germline V gene sequence: CDR1 LNHNV, CDR2 YYDKDF (reference sequence). For the CDR3, the DNA is TGTGCCACCAGCAGGGGGACAGGAAACAATGAGCAGTTCTTC. It yields the protein CATSRGTGNNEQFF.

The chain combines TRBV6-5 with TRBJ2-2, with 8 bases identical to TRBD2. Per the germline V gene, CDR1 is MNHEY and CDR2 is SVGAGI. With 4 bases clipped from V and 4 bases from J, the junction kept 8 bases outside the gene matches. There are 16 residues in the CDR3. CDR3 bases: TGTGCCAGCAGTTCCGGGACTAGAGCGACCACCGGGGAGCTGTTTTTT. Protein sequence: CASSSGTRATTGELFF.

By sample fraction, this clone is medium-sized. This chain connects TRBV29-1 to TRBJ1-2; D remains ambiguous. The V gene lost 6 bases and the J gene lost 7 bases, with 15 bases spanning the gap. The germline CDR1 and CDR2 sequences are SQVTM and ANQGSEA. The CDR3 spans 12 residues. The CDR3 nucleotides are TGCAGCGTACCGACCGTGGCAGGTGGCTACACCTTC. Translation gives CSVPTVAGGYTF.

The chain employs TRBV7-9 and TRBJ1-6; 7 bases match TRBD1. V was pared by 4 bases and J by 5 bases, with 5 bases of the junction left unmatched. There are 15 residues in the CDR3. The germline gives CDR1 SEHNR, CDR2 FQNEAQ (reference sequence). The CDR3 DNA is TGTGCCAGCAGCTCACAGGGGCAGAATAATTCACCCCTCCACTTT. The encoded protein is CASSSQGQNNSPLHF.

This sequence joins TRBV28 and TRBJ1-5; D is undetermined. CDR1 and CDR2 (germline): MDHEN, SYDVKM. Trimming pared 6 bases from V and 7 bases from J, leaving 10 bases between. The CDR3 is made up of 12 amino acids. CDR3 sequence (DNA): TGTGCCAGCAGCCCACTCGGGCAGCCCCAGCATTTT. Translating it yields CASSPLGQPQHF.

On this clone: A read error may account for a junction end that differs from germline. V usage is TRBV7-2 and J usage is TRBJ2-2; 8 positions match TRBD1. The germline V gene has CDR1 SGHTA and CDR2 FQGNSA. This CDR3 comprises 16 residues. Written as DNA, the CDR3 is TGTGCCAGCAGCATAGCCCGGACAGGGCACACCGGGGAGCTGTTTTTT. This codes for CASSIARTGHTGELFF.

The rearrangement links TRBV12-3 or TRBV12-4 to TRBJ1-1; D gene unclear. The CDR3 is made up of 13 amino acids. Trimming stripped 11 bases from V and 5 bases from J, with 18 bases between. Here the CDR3 reads CASAEGSRTEAFF. Here the CDR3 DNA reads TGTGCCTCCGCGGAGGGATCGAGGACTGAAGCTTTCTTT.

This sequence joins TRBV29-1 and TRBJ2-1, with D perhaps TRBD2 (6 bases). Trimming pared 4 bases from V and 3 bases from J, leaving 13 bases between. Per germline, CDR1 SQVTM and CDR2 ANQGSEA. The CDR3 is 14 amino acids. This chain's CDR3 is CSVGRDSIYNEQFF. The CDR3 DNA follows: TGCAGCGTTGGAAGGGACTCCATCTACAATGAGCAGTTCTTC.

This chain joins TRBV5-1 and TRBJ2-1, with 7 bases identical to TRBD2. The germline V gene has CDR1 SGHRS and CDR2 YFSETQ. V was clipped by 4 bases and J by 7 bases; unmatched bases: 11. The CDR3 has 15 residues. CDR3 bases: TGCGCCAGCAGCCCGGGGGGTGGGGTAGGGAATGAGCAGTTCTTC. The encoded protein is CASSPGGGVGNEQFF.

The chain combines TRBV5-8 with TRBJ1-1; D possibly corresponds to TRBD1 (5 bases). Per germline, CDR1 SGHTS and CDR2 YDEGEE. The CDR3 spans 16 residues. Trimming cost V 1 base and J 0 bases, with 13 bases left between them. The CDR3 DNA reads as TGTGCCAGCAGCTTGTCTATCAGGGTAATGAACACTGAAGCTTTCTTT. Translating gives CASSLSIRVMNTEAFF.

This chain joins TRBV24-1 and TRBJ2-3, with 10 nucleotides matching TRBD1. Germline assignment: CDR1 KGHDR and CDR2 SFDVKD. V gave up 12 bases and J gave up 4 bases; unmatched junction bases: 3. The CDR3 totals 12 residues. CDR3 loop: CALTGGPDTQYF. CDR3 sequence (DNA): TGTGCCCTGACAGGGGGCCCAGATACGCAGTATTTT.

This chain links TRBV10-3 with TRBJ2-3, with a weak D call TRBD1 (5 bases). Trimming left V 2 bases short and J 2 bases short, with 8 bases between. Germline V gene lookup returns CDR1 ENHRY and CDR2 SYGVKD. CDR3 length: 14 amino acids. The CDR3 loop reads CAISERQTTDTQYF. The DNA of the CDR3 is TGTGCCATCAGTGAGCGACAGACCACAGATACGCAGTATTTT.

V gene TRBV18 combines with J gene TRBJ2-7; D uncertain. V was trimmed by 1 base and J by 2 bases, leaving 9 bases between them. The germline CDR1 and CDR2 sequences are KGHSH and LQKENI. There are 14 residues in the CDR3. The CDR3: CASSPLVGPYEQYF. As DNA, the CDR3 is TGTGCCAGCTCACCACTGGTGGGCCCCTACGAGCAGTACTTC.

The rearrangement uses TRBV4-1 and TRBJ2-2; 9 nucleotides align to TRBD2. The ends lost 4 bases at V and 0 bases at J; junction bases unmatched: 15. The CDR3 covers 20 residues. Germline V gives CDR1 MGHRA, CDR2 YSYEKL. CDR3 residues: CASSRPDVVAGAANTGELFF. CDR3 DNA: TGCGCCAGCAGCCGCCCTGATGTGGTAGCGGGGGCTGCGAACACCGGGGAGCTGTTTTTT.

This chain connects TRBV19 to TRBJ1-1; 9 bases align to TRBD1. The length of the CDR3 is 13 residues. Trimming at V came to 5 bases and at J to 4 bases, leaving 2 bases not matched to a gene. Germline V gene lookup returns CDR1 LNHDA and CDR2 SQIVND (reference sequence). CDR3 nucleotide sequence: TGTGCCAGTAGTGGGGACAGGGTCACTGAAGCTTTCTTT. This sequence encodes CASSGDRVTEAFF.

This clone was seen a few times. This chain joins TRBV20-1 and TRBJ2-5, with TRBD2 matching 7 bases. V trimming: 7 bases; J trimming: 1 base; junction bases outside the gene matches: 0. The CDR3 runs 11 residues. Germline lookup yields CDR1 DFQATT and CDR2 SNEGSKA (reference sequence). This CDR3 is CSERGQETQYF. The CDR3 DNA reads TGCAGTGAGCGGGGCCAAGAGACCCAGTACTTC.

CDR3 in amino acids: CASSLNGGDEAFF. The CDR3 coding sequence is TGTGCCAGCTCACTTAACGGGGGGGATGAAGCTTTCTTT. The chain joins TRBV18 to TRBJ1-1; D is perhaps TRBD1 (5 bases). The CDR3 consists of 13 residues. V gave up 4 bases and J gave up 7 bases, with 13 bases separating them. The V gene's germline CDR1 is KGHSH and CDR2 LQKENI.

This clone is a singleton in its sample. V usage is TRBV11-2 and J usage is TRBJ2-3; possible D gene TRBD1, 6 bases. Per the germline V gene, CDR1 is SGHAT and CDR2 is FQNNGV. V dropped 2 bases and J dropped 8 bases, with 11 bases sitting between them. This CDR3 is built from 13 residues. The CDR3 here is CASSLLGAVTQYF. In nucleotides, the CDR3 is TGTGCCAGCAGCTTATTGGGGGCGGTTACGCAGTATTTT.

The chain employs TRBV4-2 and TRBJ2-2, with 11 positions matching TRBD2. The CDR3 runs to 16 residues. CDR1 and CDR2 from the germline V gene are LGHNA and YNFKEQ. J gave up 3 bases and V 3 bases, and 3 bases lay outside the gene matches. CDR3: CASSQRTSGYTGELFF. The CDR3 DNA is TGTGCCAGCAGCCAGCGGACTAGCGGGTACACCGGGGAGCTGTTTTTT.

In DNA form, the CDR3 reads TGTGCCAGCAACCGGCGGGGGGCCCCGGTAGGCCAGTACTTC. It specifies CASNRRGAPVGQYF. This chain connects TRBV2 to TRBJ2-5; 8 positions match TRBD2. This CDR3 contains 14 residues. The V and J ends lost 7 bases and 10 bases, in that order; junction bases with no gene match: 14. Germline assignment: CDR1 SNHLY and CDR2 FYNNEI.

The J gene is TRBJ2-1, the V gene TRBV4-1, with D possibly TRBD1 on 6 matching bases. In germline, CDR1 is MGHRA, CDR2 YSYEKL. Deletions cut 1 base from V and 9 bases from J, with 13 bases between. This CDR3 is built from 14 residues. The CDR3 spells CASSQGVQGGEQFF. The CDR3 DNA follows: TGCGCCAGCAGCCAAGGGGTACAGGGCGGTGAGCAGTTCTTC.